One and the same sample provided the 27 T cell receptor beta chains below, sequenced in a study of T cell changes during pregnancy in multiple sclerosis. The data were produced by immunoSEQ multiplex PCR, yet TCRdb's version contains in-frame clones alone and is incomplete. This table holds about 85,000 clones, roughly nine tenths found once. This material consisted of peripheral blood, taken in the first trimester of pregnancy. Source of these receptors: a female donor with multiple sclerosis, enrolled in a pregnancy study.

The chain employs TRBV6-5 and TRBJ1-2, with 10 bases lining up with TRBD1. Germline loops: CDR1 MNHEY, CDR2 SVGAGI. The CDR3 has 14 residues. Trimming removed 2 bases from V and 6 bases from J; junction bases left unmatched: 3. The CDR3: CASSYAGTGDGYTF. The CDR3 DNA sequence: TGTGCCAGCAGTTACGCCGGGACAGGGGATGGCTACACCTTC.

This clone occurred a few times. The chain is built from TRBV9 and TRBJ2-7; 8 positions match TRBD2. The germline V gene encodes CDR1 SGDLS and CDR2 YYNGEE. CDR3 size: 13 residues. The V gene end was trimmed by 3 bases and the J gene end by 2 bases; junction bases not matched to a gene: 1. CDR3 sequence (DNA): TGTGCCAGCAGCGCGGGACTAGCCTACGAGCAGTACTTC. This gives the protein CASSAGLAYEQYF.

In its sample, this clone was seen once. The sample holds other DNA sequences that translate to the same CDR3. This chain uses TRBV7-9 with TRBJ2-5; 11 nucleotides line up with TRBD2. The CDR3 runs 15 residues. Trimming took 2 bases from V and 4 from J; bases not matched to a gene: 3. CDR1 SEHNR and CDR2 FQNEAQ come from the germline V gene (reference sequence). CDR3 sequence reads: CASSLLAGGPETQYF. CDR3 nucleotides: TGTGCCAGCAGCTTACTAGCGGGAGGACCAGAGACCCAGTACTTC.

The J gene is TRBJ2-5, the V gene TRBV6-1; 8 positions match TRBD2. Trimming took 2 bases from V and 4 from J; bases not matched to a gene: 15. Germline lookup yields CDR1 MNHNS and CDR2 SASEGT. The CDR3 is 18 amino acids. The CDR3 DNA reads TGTGCCAGCAGTGAATTTCGCTTTAGCGGGACGGGGGCAGAGACCCAGTACTTC. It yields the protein CASSEFRFSGTGAETQYF.

CDR3 residues: CASSPLGGNQPQHF. In nucleotides, the CDR3 is TGTGCCAGCAGCCCACTCGGAGGCAATCAGCCCCAGCATTTT. The chain is built from TRBV27 and TRBJ1-5, with D hard to call. CDR1 and CDR2 (germline): MNHEY, SMNVEV (reference sequence). V gave up 6 bases and J gave up 2 bases, with 11 bases separating them. The CDR3 covers 14 residues.

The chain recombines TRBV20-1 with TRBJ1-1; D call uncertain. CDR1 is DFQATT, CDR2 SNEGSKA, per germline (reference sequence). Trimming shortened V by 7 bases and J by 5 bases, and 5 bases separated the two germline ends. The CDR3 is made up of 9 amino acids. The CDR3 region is CSVGTEAFF. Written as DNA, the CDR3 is TGCAGTGTCGGGACTGAAGCTTTCTTT.

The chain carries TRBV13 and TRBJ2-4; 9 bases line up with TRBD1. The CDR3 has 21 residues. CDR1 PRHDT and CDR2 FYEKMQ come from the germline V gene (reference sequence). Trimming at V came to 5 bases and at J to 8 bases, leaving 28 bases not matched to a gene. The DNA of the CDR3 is TGTGCCAGCAGCACCCCCGGGACAGGGATTCGGGGTTCACTTTCCCAACACATTCAGTACTTC. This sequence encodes CASSTPGTGIRGSLSQHIQYF.

The CDR3 sequence: CASSMGQGKEKLFF. The CDR3 coding sequence is TGTGCCAGTAGTATGGGACAAGGAAAAGAAAAACTGTTTTTT. The V call is TRBV19, the J call TRBJ1-4; a possible D gene is TRBD1 (6 bases). Germline values: CDR1 LNHDA, CDR2 SQIVND (reference sequence). V shed 3 bases and J shed 8 bases, with 13 bases lying between them. The CDR3 is 14 amino acids.

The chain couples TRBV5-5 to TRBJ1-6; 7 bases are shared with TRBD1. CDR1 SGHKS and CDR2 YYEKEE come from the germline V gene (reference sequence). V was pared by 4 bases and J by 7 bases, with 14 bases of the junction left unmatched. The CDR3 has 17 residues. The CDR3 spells CASSSSSGTAQNSPLHF. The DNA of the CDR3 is TGTGCCAGCAGCAGCAGTAGTGGGACAGCGCAAAATTCACCCCTCCACTTT.

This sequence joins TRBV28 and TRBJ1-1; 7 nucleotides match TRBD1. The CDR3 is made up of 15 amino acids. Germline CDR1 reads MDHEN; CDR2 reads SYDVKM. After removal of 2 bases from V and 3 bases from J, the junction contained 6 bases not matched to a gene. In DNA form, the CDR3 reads TGTGCCAGCAGTTTACGGACAGGTAGGCACACTGAAGCTTTCTTT. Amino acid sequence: CASSLRTGRHTEAFF.

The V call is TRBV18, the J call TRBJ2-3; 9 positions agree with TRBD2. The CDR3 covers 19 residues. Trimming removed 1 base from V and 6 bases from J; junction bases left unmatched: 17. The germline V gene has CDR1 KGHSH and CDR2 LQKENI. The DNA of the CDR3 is TGTGCCAGCTCACCACTAGATAATAGCGGGGGCACCATTGTGGATACGCAGTATTTT. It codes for CASSPLDNSGGTIVDTQYF.

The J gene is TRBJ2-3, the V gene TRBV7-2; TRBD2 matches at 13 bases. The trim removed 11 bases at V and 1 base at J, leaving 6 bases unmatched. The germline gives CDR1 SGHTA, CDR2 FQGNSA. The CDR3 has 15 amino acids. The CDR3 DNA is TGTGCCTCCCGACTAGCGGGAGGTGGCACAGATACGCAGTATTTT. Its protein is CASRLAGGGTDTQYF.

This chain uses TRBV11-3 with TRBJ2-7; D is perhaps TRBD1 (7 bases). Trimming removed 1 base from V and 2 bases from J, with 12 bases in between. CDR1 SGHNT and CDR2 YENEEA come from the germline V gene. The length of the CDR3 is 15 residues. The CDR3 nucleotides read TGTGCCAGCAGCTTAGGCGGGGACAGCACCTACGAGCAGTACTTC. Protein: CASSLGGDSTYEQYF.

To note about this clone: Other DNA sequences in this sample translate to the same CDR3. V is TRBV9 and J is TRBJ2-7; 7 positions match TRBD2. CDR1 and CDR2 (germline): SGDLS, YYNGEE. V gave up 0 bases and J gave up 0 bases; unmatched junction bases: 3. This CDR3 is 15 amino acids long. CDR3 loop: CASSVAGGSSYEQYF. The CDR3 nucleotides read TGTGCCAGCAGCGTAGCCGGGGGGAGCTCCTACGAGCAGTACTTC. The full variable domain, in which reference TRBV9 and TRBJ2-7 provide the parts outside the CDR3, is DSGVTQTPKHLITATGQRVTLRCSPRSGDLSVYWYQQSLDQGLQFLIQYYNGEERAKGNILERFSAQQFPDLHSELNLSSLELGDSALYFCASSVAGGSSYEQYFGPGTRLTVT.

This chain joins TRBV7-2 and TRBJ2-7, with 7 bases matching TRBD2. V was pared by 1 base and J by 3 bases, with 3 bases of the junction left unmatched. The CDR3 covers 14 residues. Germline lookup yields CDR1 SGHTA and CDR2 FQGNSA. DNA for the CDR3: TGTGCCAGCAGCTTAGGGGGGGACTACTACGAGCAGTACTTC. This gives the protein CASSLGGDYYEQYF. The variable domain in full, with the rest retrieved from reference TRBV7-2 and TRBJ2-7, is GAGVSQSPSNKVTEKGKDVELRCDPISGHTALYWYRQSLGQGLEFLIYFQGNSAPDKSGLPSDRFSAERTGGSVSTLTIQRTQQEDSAVYLCASSLGGDYYEQYFGPGTRLTVT.

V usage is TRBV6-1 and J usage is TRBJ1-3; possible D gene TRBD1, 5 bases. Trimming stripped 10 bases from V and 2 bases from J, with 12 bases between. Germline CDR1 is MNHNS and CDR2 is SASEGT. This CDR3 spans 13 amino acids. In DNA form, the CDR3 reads TGTGCCACCCAGGGCGATGCTGGAAACACCATATATTTT. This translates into CATQGDAGNTIYF.

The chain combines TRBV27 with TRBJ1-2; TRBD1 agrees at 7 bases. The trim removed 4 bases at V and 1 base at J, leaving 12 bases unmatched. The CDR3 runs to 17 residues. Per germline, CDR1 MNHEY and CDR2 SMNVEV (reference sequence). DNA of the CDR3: TGTGCCAGCAGTTCCATTCTGACAGGGCTGAATAACTATGGCTACACCTTC. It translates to CASSSILTGLNNYGYTF.

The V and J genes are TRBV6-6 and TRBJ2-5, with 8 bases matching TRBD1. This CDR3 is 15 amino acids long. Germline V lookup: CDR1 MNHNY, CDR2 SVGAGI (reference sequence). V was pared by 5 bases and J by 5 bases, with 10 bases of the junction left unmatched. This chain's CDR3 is CASSGQDRVGETQYF. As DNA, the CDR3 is TGTGCCAGCAGTGGCCAGGACAGGGTGGGGGAGACCCAGTACTTC.

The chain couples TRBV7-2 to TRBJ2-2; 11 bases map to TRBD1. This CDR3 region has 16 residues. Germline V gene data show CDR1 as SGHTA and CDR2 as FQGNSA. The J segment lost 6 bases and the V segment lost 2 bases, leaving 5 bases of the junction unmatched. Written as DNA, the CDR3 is TGTGCCAGCAGCTTATCGGACAGGGGGCGGGCCGGGGAGCTGTTTTTT. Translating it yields CASSLSDRGRAGELFF.

The CDR3 region is CASSLSPTTGPPLHF. For the CDR3, the DNA is TGTGCCAGCAGTTTATCCCCAACGACAGGGCCACCCCTCCACTTT. This chain links TRBV27 with TRBJ1-6, with 7 bases identical to TRBD1. The ends lost 0 bases at V and 11 bases at J; junction bases unmatched: 7. Looked up from germline, CDR1 is MNHEY and CDR2 is SMNVEV (reference sequence). The CDR3 spans 15 residues.

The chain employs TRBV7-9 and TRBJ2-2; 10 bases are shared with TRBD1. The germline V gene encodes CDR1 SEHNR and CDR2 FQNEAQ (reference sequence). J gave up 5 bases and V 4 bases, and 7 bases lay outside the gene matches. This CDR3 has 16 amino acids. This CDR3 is CASSYGTGERTGELFF. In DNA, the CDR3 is TGTGCCAGCAGCTACGGGACAGGGGAAAGAACCGGGGAGCTGTTTTTT.

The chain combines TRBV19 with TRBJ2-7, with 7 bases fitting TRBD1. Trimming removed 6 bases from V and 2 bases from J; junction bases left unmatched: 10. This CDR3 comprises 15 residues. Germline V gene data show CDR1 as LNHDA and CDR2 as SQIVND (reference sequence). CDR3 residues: CASSPSDRSTYEQYF. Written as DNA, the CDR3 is TGTGCCAGTAGCCCGTCGGACAGGTCAACCTACGAGCAGTACTTC.

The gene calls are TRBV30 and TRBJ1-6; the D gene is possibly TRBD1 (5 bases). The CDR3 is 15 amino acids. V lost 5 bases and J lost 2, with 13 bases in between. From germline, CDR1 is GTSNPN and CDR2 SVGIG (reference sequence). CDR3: CAWASGDPYNSPLHF. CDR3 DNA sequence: TGTGCCTGGGCTAGCGGGGACCCCTATAATTCACCCCTCCACTTT. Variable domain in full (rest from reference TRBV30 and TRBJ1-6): SQTIHQWPATLVQPVGSPLSLECTVEGTSNPNLYWYRQAAGRGLQLLFYSVGIGQISSEVPQNLSASRPQDRQFILSSKKLLLSDSGFYLCAWASGDPYNSPLHFGNGTRLTVT.

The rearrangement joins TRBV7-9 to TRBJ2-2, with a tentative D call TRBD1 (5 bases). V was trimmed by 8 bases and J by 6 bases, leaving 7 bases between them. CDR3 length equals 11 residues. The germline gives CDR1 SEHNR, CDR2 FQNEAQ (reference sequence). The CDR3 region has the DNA TGTGCCAGCGGCAGGGCCGGGGAGCTGTTTTTT. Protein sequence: CASGRAGELFF.

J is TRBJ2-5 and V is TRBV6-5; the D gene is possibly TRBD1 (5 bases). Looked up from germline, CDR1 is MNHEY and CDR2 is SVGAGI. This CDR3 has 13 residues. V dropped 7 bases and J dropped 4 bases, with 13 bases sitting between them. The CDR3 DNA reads TGTGCCAGCAAGAGCCAGGGTGGAGAGACCCAGTACTTC. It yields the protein CASKSQGGETQYF.

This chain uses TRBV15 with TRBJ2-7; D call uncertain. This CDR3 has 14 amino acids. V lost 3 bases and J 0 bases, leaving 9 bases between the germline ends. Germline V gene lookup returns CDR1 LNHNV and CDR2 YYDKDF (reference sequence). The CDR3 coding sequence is TGTGCCACCAGCAGTACGGTGAGCTCCTACGAGCAGTACTTC. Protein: CATSSTVSSYEQYF.

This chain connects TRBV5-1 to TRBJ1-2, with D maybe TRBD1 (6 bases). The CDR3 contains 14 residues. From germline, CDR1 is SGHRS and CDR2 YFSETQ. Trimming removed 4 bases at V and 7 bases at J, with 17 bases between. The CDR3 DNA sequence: TGCGCCAGCAGCAACCTCAGGGGTTCGGGTGGCTACACCTTC. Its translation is CASSNLRGSGGYTF.